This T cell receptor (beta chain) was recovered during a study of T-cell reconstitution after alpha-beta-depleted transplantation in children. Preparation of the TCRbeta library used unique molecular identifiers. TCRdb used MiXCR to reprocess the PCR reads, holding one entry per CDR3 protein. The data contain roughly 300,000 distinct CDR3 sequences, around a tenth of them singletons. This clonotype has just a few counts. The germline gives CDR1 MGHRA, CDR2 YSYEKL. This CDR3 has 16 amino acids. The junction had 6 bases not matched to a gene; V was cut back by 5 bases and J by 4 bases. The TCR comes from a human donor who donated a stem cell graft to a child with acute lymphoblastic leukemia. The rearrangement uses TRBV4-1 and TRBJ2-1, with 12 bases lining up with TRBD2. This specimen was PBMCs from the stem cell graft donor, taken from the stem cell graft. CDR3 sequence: CASSEGLAGQYNEQFF. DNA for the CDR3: TGCGCCAGCAGCGAAGGACTAGCGGGGCAATACAATGAGCAGTTCTTC.